This T cell receptor beta chain was identified in a study of shared clonotypes between healthy human individuals. About the research overall: The donor pool was made up of a couple of women and three men aged 18 to 49. CD4 naive cells filled three plates per donor, CD4 memory three, CD8 naive two and CD8 memory one.

CD45RA-negative memory and CD45RA+ naive subsets were split from the CD4+ cells. Method: immunoSEQ multiplex PCR; TCRdb's copy keeps in-frame clones and lacks some. The profile shows more than 900,000 clones, 78% of them singletons. This CDR3 spans 18 amino acids. Trimming cost V 5 bases and J 2 bases; bases outside gene matches: 11. Germline loops: CDR1 MDHEN, CDR2 SYDVKM. The TCR originated in a young man in good health. Some clones in this sample may be carry-over from other donors' samples. The chain uses TRBV28 and TRBJ2-1; 11 bases are shared with TRBD2. The sequencing sample was made of memory CD4+ T cells from PBMCs. Subset indicated: CD45RA-negative fraction. The CDR3 protein is CASSPSRLAGGTYNEQFF. The CDR3 nucleotides are TGTGCCAGCAGTCCTTCACGCTTAGCGGGAGGGACCTACAATGAGCAGTTCTTC.